This TCR beta chain was obtained from a study of shared clonotypes between healthy human individuals. V lost 2 bases and J 1 base, leaving 11 bases between the germline ends. This CDR3 is 15 amino acids long. The V gene's germline CDR1 is SGHTA and CDR2 FQGNSA. Clones were read by immunoSEQ multiplex PCR, and TCRdb kept only the in-frame ones, dropping some. The sample includes some 2.3 million clones, just over 90% of them seen just once. This clonotype was obtained from a man younger than 35 in good health. Some clones in this sample may be carry-over from other donors' samples. Sequences were obtained from naive CD4+ T cells from PBMCs. Subset of the sample: CD45RA+ positively selected. The rearrangement links TRBV7-2 to TRBJ1-1; D unresolved. This CDR3 reads CASSLFVRTNTEAFF. The CDR3 coding sequence is TGTGCCAGCAGCTTATTCGTACGGACGAACACTGAAGCTTTCTTT.